The 19 T cell receptor beta chains below were found in one sample sequenced in a study of preoperative IRX-2 immunotherapy in early breast cancer. Sample treatment: preoperative locoregional IRX-2 cytokine immunotherapy. TCRdb keeps only in-frame clones here, not all; method: immunoSEQ multiplex PCR. The repertoire holds some 21,000 clones, with just under 85% as singletons. This specimen consisted of lymph node tissue, obtained after IRX-2 immunotherapy. The source is a human donor with breast cancer.

The chain joins TRBV1 to TRBJ1-2; the tabulated D call, TRBD1, remains unverified against the DNA. TRBV1 is listed as a pseudogene. CDR3 length equals 16 residues. The CDR3 protein is CASSPFSQGAWYGYTF. CDR3 nucleotide sequence: TGCGCCAGCAGCCCCTTCTCACAGGGGGCGTGGTATGGCTACACCTTC.

V and J are TRBV9 and TRBJ2-2; no definite D call. Germline V CDR1 and CDR2: SGDLS, YYNGEE. The ends were cut back, 5 bases at V and 8 bases at J, with 10 bases in the middle. There are 12 residues in the CDR3. The CDR3 nucleotides are TGTGCCAGCAGTGCCAGGCTGGGGGAGCTGTTTTTT. Translating gives CASSARLGELFF.

The chain couples TRBV12-5 to TRBJ1-1; D may be TRBD1 (6 bases). The V gene's germline CDR1 is LGHNT and CDR2 FRNRAP. The CDR3 extends over 15 amino acids. V lost 7 bases and J 0 bases, leaving 15 bases between the germline ends. Here the CDR3 DNA reads TGTGCTAGTGCCACCCGGGGGGCCCTGAACACTGAAGCTTTCTTT. Protein sequence: CASATRGALNTEAFF.

The gene calls are TRBV12-2 and TRBJ2-3. TRBV12-2 is noted as a pseudogene. The CDR3 totals 14 residues. For the CDR3, the DNA is TGTGCCAGTCGGTCGGCTTTACGGTCGGATACGCAGTATTTT. Its protein is CASRSALRSDTQYF.

The rearrangement uses TRBV29-1 and TRBJ1-1, with unresolved D. The CDR3 has 12 amino acids. Germline values: CDR1 SQVTM, CDR2 ANQGSEA. V shed 8 bases and J shed 1 base, with 11 bases lying between them. CDR3 in DNA: TGCAGCTTCTCTTTGGGGAACACTGAAGCTTTCTTT. Amino acid sequence: CSFSLGNTEAFF.

This clone occurred a few times. J is TRBJ2-7 and V is TRBV14; possible D gene TRBD2, 5 bases. The CDR3 runs 15 residues. Germline V lookup: CDR1 SGHDN, CDR2 FVKESK. Trimming took 0 bases from V and 1 from J, leaving 10 bases between them. The CDR3 reads CASSQDLSGSYEQYF. The CDR3 region has the DNA TGTGCCAGCAGCCAAGATCTGTCGGGGTCCTACGAGCAGTACTTC.

The chain recombines TRBV28 with TRBJ2-2; the match to TRBD1 covers 8 bases. The ends lost 2 bases at V and 9 bases at J; junction bases unmatched: 8. This CDR3 region has 15 residues. Per the germline V gene, CDR1 is MDHEN and CDR2 is SYDVKM. The CDR3 protein is CASSLIRGQEWELFF. CDR3 in DNA: TGTGCCAGCAGTTTAATCAGGGGGCAGGAGTGGGAGCTGTTTTTT.

The chain is built from TRBV11-3 and TRBJ1-6; D is uncertain. The V and J ends lost 5 bases and 8 bases respectively, with 13 bases between them. This CDR3 region has 14 residues. Per germline, CDR1 SGHNT and CDR2 YENEEA. The CDR3 DNA reads TGTGCCAGCAGCCCATACGTCCGGGATTCACCCCTCCACTTT. Protein product: CASSPYVRDSPLHF.

The chain joins TRBV18 to TRBJ2-5, with TRBD1 identical over 10 bases. J gave up 5 bases and V 4 bases, and 10 bases lay outside the gene matches. This CDR3 spans 16 amino acids. Germline CDR1 KGHSH, CDR2 LQKENI. The CDR3 sequence is CASSRQTGGSEETQYF. CDR3 in DNA: TGTGCCAGCTCACGCCAGACAGGGGGCTCAGAGGAGACCCAGTACTTC.

For this clone: Germline is not matched at one junction end, which may reflect a read error. The V call is TRBV6-8, the J call TRBJ1-1; D remains unclear. From germline, CDR1 is MNHGY and CDR2 SAAAGT. CDR3 length: 13 residues. CDR3 DNA: TGTGCCAGCACTTACAGAGCCAACACTGAAGCTTTCTTT. Its protein is CASTYRANTEAFF.

The chain carries TRBV19 and TRBJ2-5, with D tentatively TRBD1 or TRBD2 (5 bases each). CDR1 is LNHDA, CDR2 SQIVND, per germline (reference sequence). Trimming shortened V by 1 base and J by 5 bases, and 5 bases separated the two germline ends. The CDR3 length is 12 residues. The CDR3 loop reads CASSIGGETQYF. The CDR3 DNA reads TGTGCCAGTAGTATAGGGGGGGAGACCCAGTACTTC.

The genes are TRBV6-8 and TRBJ1-6; D is uncertain. Trimming shortened V by 3 bases and J by 10 bases, and 13 bases separated the two germline ends. CDR3 length: 14 amino acids. CDR1 is MNHGY, CDR2 SAAAGT, per germline. CDR3 amino acids: CASSYRSSGSPLHF. The CDR3 DNA sequence: TGTGCCAGCAGTTATCGATCATCGGGATCACCCCTCCACTTT.

This chain uses TRBV6-8 with TRBJ2-3; a possible D gene is TRBD1 (5 bases). Trimming cost V 0 bases and J 2 bases, with 9 bases left between them. The CDR3 consists of 15 residues. Germline CDR1 and CDR2: MNHGY and SAAAGT. The CDR3 sequence: CASSYSQGLTDTQYF. The CDR3 nucleotides read TGTGCCAGCAGTTACTCGCAGGGCCTCACAGATACGCAGTATTTT.

The chain employs TRBV6-8 and TRBJ2-3; the D gene is possibly TRBD1 (5 bases). CDR1 is MNHGY and CDR2 is SAAAGT in the germline V gene. The CDR3 contains 15 residues. V was cut by 0 bases and J by 0 bases, with 7 bases left in between. The CDR3 bases are TGTGCCAGCAGTTACTCGCAGGGAAGCACAGATACGCAGTATTTT. This codes for CASSYSQGSTDTQYF.

J is TRBJ1-4 and V is TRBV18, with TRBD1 as a possible D gene (5 bases). The V end lost 4 bases, the J end lost 0 bases, and 9 bases lay between the germline ends. The CDR3 has 15 amino acids. CDR1 is KGHSH, CDR2 LQKENI, per germline. CDR3 protein: CASSHDRATNEKLFF. For the CDR3, the DNA is TGTGCCAGCTCACATGACAGAGCAACTAATGAAAAACTGTTTTTT.

This clone was seen only once. This chain connects TRBV6-8 to TRBJ2-5, with D perhaps TRBD2 (5 bases). Trimming took 5 bases from V and 3 from J, leaving 13 bases between them. CDR1 MNHGY and CDR2 SAAAGT come from the germline V gene. The CDR3 covers 14 residues. CDR3 region: CASSARDPKETQYF. The CDR3 nucleotides read TGTGCCAGCAGTGCCCGGGATCCGAAAGAGACCCAGTACTTC.

V gene TRBV23-1 combines with J gene TRBJ2-3; D is tentatively TRBD1 or TRBD2 (5 bases each). TRBV23-1 is noted as an ORF with a role that remains uncertain. The CDR3 has 14 residues. Trimming left V 8 bases short and J 1 base short, with 13 bases between. The CDR3, as DNA: TGCGCCAGCCCTCTAAGAGGGGGCACAGATACGCAGTATTTT. This encodes CASPLRGGTDTQYF.

The chain is built from TRBV6-8 and TRBJ2-1; 13 bases are shared with TRBD2. The germline CDR1 and CDR2 sequences are MNHGY and SAAAGT. V lost 8 bases, J lost 7 bases, and 8 bases stayed unmatched. The CDR3 length is 15 residues. The CDR3 is CASGKLAGGSNEQFF. The CDR3, as DNA: TGTGCCAGCGGCAAACTAGCGGGGGGGTCAAATGAGCAGTTCTTC.

The V call is TRBV10-2, the J call TRBJ1-2; 8 nucleotides agree with TRBD1. Germline V gene data show CDR1 as WSHSY and CDR2 as SAAADI. The CDR3 is made up of 14 amino acids. V was clipped by 7 bases and J by 2 bases; unmatched bases: 6. CDR3 residues: CASNGQGLNYGYTF. For the CDR3, the DNA is TGCGCCAGCAATGGACAGGGCCTCAACTATGGCTACACCTTC.